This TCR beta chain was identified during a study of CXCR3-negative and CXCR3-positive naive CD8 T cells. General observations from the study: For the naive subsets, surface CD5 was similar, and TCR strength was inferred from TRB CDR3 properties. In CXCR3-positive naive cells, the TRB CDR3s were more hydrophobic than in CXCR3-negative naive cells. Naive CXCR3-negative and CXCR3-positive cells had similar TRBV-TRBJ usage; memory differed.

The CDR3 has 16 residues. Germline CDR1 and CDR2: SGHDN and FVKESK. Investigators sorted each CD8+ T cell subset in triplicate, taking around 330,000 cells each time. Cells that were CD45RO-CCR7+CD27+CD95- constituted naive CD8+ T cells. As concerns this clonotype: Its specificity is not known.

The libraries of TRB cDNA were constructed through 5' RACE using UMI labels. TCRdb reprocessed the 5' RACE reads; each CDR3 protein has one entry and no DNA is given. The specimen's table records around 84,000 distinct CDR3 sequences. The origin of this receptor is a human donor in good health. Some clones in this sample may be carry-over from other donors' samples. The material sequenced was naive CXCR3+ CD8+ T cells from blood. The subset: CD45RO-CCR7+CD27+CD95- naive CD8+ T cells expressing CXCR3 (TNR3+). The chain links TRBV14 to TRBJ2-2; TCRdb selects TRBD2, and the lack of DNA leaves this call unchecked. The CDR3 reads CASSPLEGPTWGELFF.